The 30 T cell receptor beta chains below all came from one sample that was sequenced in a study of cytomegalovirus exposure and HLA in healthy donors. The PCR made use of 60 Vbeta and 13 Jbeta primers. Here immunoSEQ multiplex PCR was the method, and the copy in TCRdb shows in-frame clones only, minus some. The sample has under 200,000 clones, about 71% seen once. The sequencing input was PBMCs. Every receptor here comes from a woman aged 35 to 49 in good health and CMV-seropositive.

The rearrangement uses TRBV5-1 and TRBJ1-2; 10 bases are a match to TRBD1. The CDR3 sequence is 13 residues long. The trim removed 4 bases at V and 10 bases at J, leaving 7 bases unmatched. CDR1 and CDR2 (germline): SGHRS, YFSETQ. This chain's CDR3 is CASSQGQGRDYTF. CDR3 DNA sequence: TGCGCCAGCAGCCAGGGACAGGGGAGGGACTACACCTTC.

The chain joins TRBV7-2 to TRBJ2-5; D uncertain. Between the trimmed V and J ends, which lost 1 base and 3 bases, there was a span of 9 bases. The length of the CDR3 is 14 residues. CDR1 and CDR2 from the germline V gene are SGHTA and FQGNSA. CDR3 bases: TGTGCCAGCAGCTTAGGAAGCGTGGAAGAGACCCAGTACTTC. It codes for CASSLGSVEETQYF.

The chain is built from TRBV28 and TRBJ2-1; tentatively, D is TRBD2 (6 bases). This CDR3 region has 17 residues. Germline-derived CDR1 and CDR2 are MDHEN and SYDVKM. V was clipped by 7 bases and J by 0 bases, with 19 bases between them. CDR3 nucleotides: TGTGCCAGCACCGAGCTTGGAGGGAAAGGCTCCTACAATGAGCAGTTCTTC. It translates to CASTELGGKGSYNEQFF. The variable domain in full, completed from reference TRBV28 and TRBJ2-1, reads DVKVTQSSRYLVKRTGEKVFLECVQDMDHENMFWYRQDPGLGLRLIYFSYDVKMKEKGDIPEGYSVSREKKERFSLILESASTNQTSMYLCASTELGGKGSYNEQFFGPGTRLTVL.

V and J are TRBV15 and TRBJ1-4; 8 bases are shared with TRBD1. The ends lost 3 bases at V and 8 bases at J; junction bases unmatched: 8. CDR3 length equals 15 residues. In germline, CDR1 is LNHNV, CDR2 YYDKDF (reference sequence). CDR3 residues: CATSRSTGGQEKLFF. Written as DNA, the CDR3 is TGTGCCACCAGCAGGAGCACAGGGGGTCAGGAAAAACTGTTTTTT.

The chain employs TRBV9 and TRBJ2-3; 10 bases align to TRBD2. The V gene end was trimmed by 2 bases and the J gene end by 2 bases; junction bases not matched to a gene: 11. Looked up from germline, CDR1 is SGDLS and CDR2 is YYNGEE. The CDR3 has 18 residues. CDR3 loop: CASSVGPPTSGATDTQYF. The CDR3 DNA follows: TGTGCCAGCAGCGTGGGGCCCCCTACTAGCGGGGCCACAGATACGCAGTATTTT.

This chain connects TRBV5-1 to TRBJ1-6; 9 bases align to TRBD1. Germline-derived CDR1 and CDR2 are SGHRS and YFSETQ. J gave up 8 bases and V 4 bases, and 4 bases lay outside the gene matches. The CDR3 spans 14 residues. This CDR3 reads CASSPGQGDSPLHF. DNA for the CDR3: TGCGCCAGCAGCCCGGGACAGGGTGATTCACCCCTCCACTTT.

As DNA, the CDR3 is TGTGCCAGCAGCTCACTAGCGGAGAACACAGATACGCAGTATTTT. Translated, it gives CASSSLAENTDTQYF. This chain joins TRBV7-8 and TRBJ2-3; 8 nucleotides match TRBD2. Trimming removed 4 bases from V and 2 bases from J; junction bases left unmatched: 5. The germline CDR1 and CDR2 sequences are SGHVS and FQNEAQ. This CDR3 has 15 amino acids.

V usage is TRBV6-6 and J usage is TRBJ1-3; D is undetermined. Germline assignment: CDR1 MNHNY and CDR2 SVGAGI (reference sequence). Trimming removed 7 bases from V and 0 bases from J, with 4 bases in between. This CDR3 contains 12 residues. Here the CDR3 reads CASINSGNTIYF. The CDR3 DNA is TGTGCCAGCATAAACTCTGGAAACACCATATATTTT.

In this sample, this clone turned up once. The gene calls are TRBV6-6 and TRBJ2-7, with unresolved D. The CDR3 totals 11 residues. Trimming took off 6 bases at V and 3 bases at J, with 6 bases between the two ends. Germline assignment: CDR1 MNHNY and CDR2 SVGAGI (reference sequence). The CDR3 sequence: CASSLGYEQYF. As DNA, the CDR3 is TGTGCCAGCAGCCTCGGCTACGAGCAGTACTTC.

In regard to this clone: Its ends do not fully match the called genes, so a read error is possible. The genes are TRBV7-9 and TRBJ2-7, with TRBD2 matching 8 bases. Per the germline V gene, CDR1 is SEHNR and CDR2 is FQNEAQ (reference sequence). The CDR3 is made up of 13 amino acids. CDR3 in amino acids: CSSSLAREVEQYF. DNA for the CDR3: TGTTCCAGCAGCTTAGCGCGGGAGGTCGAGCAGTACTTC.

The J gene is TRBJ2-3, the V gene TRBV6-5; no clear D gene. Trimming pared 3 bases from V and 2 bases from J, leaving 9 bases between. CDR1 MNHEY and CDR2 SVGAGI come from the germline V gene. This CDR3 region has 14 residues. CDR3 sequence: CASSYVLLTDTQYF. The DNA for the CDR3 is TGTGCCAGCAGTTATGTCCTCCTCACAGATACGCAGTATTTT.

This clone has just a few counts. This chain uses TRBV5-1 with TRBJ1-1, with D possibly matching TRBD1 (6 bases). The V and J ends lost 0 bases and 0 bases respectively, with 12 bases between them. The germline V gene encodes CDR1 SGHRS and CDR2 YFSETQ. The CDR3 totals 16 residues. The CDR3 loop is CASSLGHRVLNTEAFF. The DNA of the CDR3 is TGCGCCAGCAGCTTGGGACACAGGGTTTTGAACACTGAAGCTTTCTTT.

This chain joins TRBV9 and TRBJ1-1; D unclear. Germline values: CDR1 SGDLS, CDR2 YYNGEE. This CDR3 contains 14 residues. Between the trimmed V and J ends, which lost 0 bases and 2 bases, there was a span of 8 bases. DNA of the CDR3: TGTGCCAGCAGCGTAGACTCGGGAAACACTGAAGCTTTCTTT. This encodes CASSVDSGNTEAFF. Full variable domain (outside the CDR3, taken from reference TRBV9 and TRBJ1-1): DSGVTQTPKHLITATGQRVTLRCSPRSGDLSVYWYQQSLDQGLQFLIQYYNGEERAKGNILERFSAQQFPDLHSELNLSSLELGDSALYFCASSVDSGNTEAFFGQGTRLTVV.

This sequence joins TRBV5-4 and TRBJ1-2, with a possible D match to TRBD1 (6 bases). CDR1 is SGHNT, CDR2 YYREEE, per germline (reference sequence). Between the trimmed V and J ends, which lost 6 bases and 0 bases, there was a span of 21 bases. This CDR3 is 17 amino acids long. CDR3 in DNA: TGTGCCAGCACCCAAATGGGGACACCAACCACTAACTATGGCTACACCTTC. As protein: CASTQMGTPTTNYGYTF.

The chain combines TRBV28 with TRBJ1-1; unclear D gene. V lost 3 bases and J 0 bases, leaving 2 bases between the germline ends. CDR1 and CDR2 (germline): MDHEN, SYDVKM. The CDR3 spans 12 residues. The CDR3, as DNA: TGTGCCAGCAGTTTCATGAACACTGAAGCTTTCTTT. It is translated as CASSFMNTEAFF.

The gene calls are TRBV27 and TRBJ2-7, with a weak D call TRBD2 (6 bases). V was shortened by 2 bases and J by 2 bases, with 7 bases between the two germline ends. From germline, CDR1 is MNHEY and CDR2 SMNVEV (reference sequence). This CDR3 spans 13 amino acids. DNA for the CDR3: TGTGCCAGCAGTTTAACGGGGGCCTACGAGCAGTACTTC. Protein: CASSLTGAYEQYF.

The rearrangement links TRBV28 to TRBJ2-5; a possible D gene is TRBD2 (5 bases). There are 13 residues in the CDR3. Between the trimmed V and J ends, which lost 3 bases and 6 bases, there was a span of 11 bases. The germline V gene encodes CDR1 MDHEN and CDR2 SYDVKM. CDR3 coding DNA: TGTGCCAGCAGTTTGGGAAGCGGAAAGACCCAGTACTTC. It yields the protein CASSLGSGKTQYF. Combining the CDR3 with reference TRBV28 and TRBJ2-5 gives the whole variable domain DVKVTQSSRYLVKRTGEKVFLECVQDMDHENMFWYRQDPGLGLRLIYFSYDVKMKEKGDIPEGYSVSREKKERFSLILESASTNQTSMYLCASSLGSGKTQYFGPGTRLLVL.

The V gene is TRBV11-3, the J gene TRBJ1-5, with unresolved D. Germline V lookup: CDR1 SGHNT, CDR2 YENEEA. The V end lost 1 base, the J end lost 0 bases, and 13 bases lay between the germline ends. CDR3 size: 17 residues. As DNA, the CDR3 is TGTGCCAGCAGCTTAGTTGCAGGATCCCTTAGCAATCAGCCCCAGCATTTT. Protein: CASSLVAGSLSNQPQHF.

This clone was seen just once. A junction end diverges from the germline sequence, so it may reflect a read error. The chain joins TRBV16 to TRBJ2-7; D may be TRBD1 (5 bases). The CDR3 has 14 residues. CDR1 KGHSY and CDR2 FQNENV come from the germline V gene. This CDR3 reads CASSRQGLSYEQCF. The CDR3 DNA sequence: TGTGCCAGCAGCCGCCAGGGATTGTCCTACGAGCAGTGCTTC.

The chain joins TRBV5-1 to TRBJ2-2, with D hard to call. Trimming took off 2 bases at V and 0 bases at J, with 8 bases between the two ends. Germline CDR1 reads SGHRS; CDR2 reads YFSETQ. The CDR3 contains 15 residues. CDR3 residues: CASSLQQTNTGELFF. The CDR3 DNA sequence: TGCGCCAGCAGCTTACAACAGACGAACACCGGGGAGCTGTTTTTT.

The genes are TRBV18 and TRBJ2-7; 7 nucleotides agree with TRBD1. From germline, CDR1 is KGHSH and CDR2 LQKENI. With 3 bases clipped from V and 1 base from J, the junction kept 3 bases outside the gene matches. The CDR3 consists of 14 residues. The CDR3 bases are TGTGCCAGCTCACCTCTGGACAGGTCCTACGAGCAGTACTTC. Protein sequence: CASSPLDRSYEQYF. Using reference TRBV18 and TRBJ2-7 for the parts outside the CDR3, the full variable domain is NAGVMQNPRHLVRRRGQEARLRCSPMKGHSHVYWYRQLPEEGLKFMVYLQKENIIDESGMPKERFSAEFPKEGPSILRIQQVVRGDSAAYFCASSPLDRSYEQYFGPGTRLTVT.

This chain uses TRBV5-1 with TRBJ2-7, with D perhaps matching TRBD2 (6 bases). V shed 2 bases and J shed 1 base, with 13 bases lying between them. The CDR3 sequence is 15 residues long. Germline values: CDR1 SGHRS, CDR2 YFSETQ. The CDR3 here is CASSFGGTESYEQYF. CDR3 sequence (DNA): TGCGCCAGCAGCTTCGGAGGGACGGAGTCCTACGAGCAGTACTTC.

The chain uses TRBV4-3 and TRBJ1-3; TRBD1 aligns across 7 bases. CDR3 length: 15 residues. Losses at the gene ends were 3 bases for V and 2 bases for J; bases not matched to a gene: 4. From germline, CDR1 is LGHNA and CDR2 YSLEER. Written as DNA, the CDR3 is TGCGCCAGCAGCCATCTACAGGGGCCTGGAAACACCATATATTTT. Translation gives CASSHLQGPGNTIYF.

The chain carries TRBV5-6 and TRBJ2-7, with 9 bases fitting TRBD1. The germline gives CDR1 SGHDT, CDR2 YYEEEE. This CDR3 comprises 17 residues. V trimming: 4 bases; J trimming: 2 bases; junction bases outside the gene matches: 13. The CDR3 loop is CASSKDRGITAAYEQYF. The CDR3 region has the DNA TGTGCCAGCAGCAAGGACAGGGGAATAACCGCGGCCTACGAGCAGTACTTC.

The gene calls are TRBV19 and TRBJ2-3; TRBD2 matches 8 bases. J lost 5 bases, V lost 3 bases, and 4 bases had no gene match. The CDR3 is 14 amino acids. Germline V gene lookup returns CDR1 LNHDA and CDR2 SQIVND (reference sequence). CDR3 DNA sequence: TGTGCCAGTAGTATGGGAGCGGGGGAAGATACGCAGTATTTT. This codes for CASSMGAGEDTQYF. The full variable domain, with the rest looked up from reference TRBV19 and TRBJ2-3, is DGGITQSPKYLFRKEGQNVTLSCEQNLNHDAMYWYRQDPGQGLRLIYYSQIVNDFQKGDIAEGYSVSREKKESFPLTVTSAQKNPTAFYLCASSMGAGEDTQYFGPGTRLTVL.

This sequence joins TRBV6-5 and TRBJ2-7, with D maybe TRBD2 (5 bases). V lost 6 bases and J lost 2, with 14 bases in between. Germline CDR1 reads MNHEY; CDR2 reads SVGAGI. CDR3 length: 14 residues. CDR3 amino acids: CASRPEIGAYEQYF. The CDR3 bases are TGTGCCAGCAGACCTGAAATCGGGGCCTACGAGCAGTACTTC.

The rearrangement uses TRBV7-9 and TRBJ1-4; D is perhaps TRBD1 (5 bases). The germline V and J ends were trimmed by 5 bases and 7 bases, with 20 bases remaining between them. The CDR3 runs 16 residues. The germline gives CDR1 SEHNR, CDR2 FQNEAQ (reference sequence). This chain's CDR3 is CASSPLGGGTSEKLFF. CDR3 nucleotides: TGTGCCAGCAGCCCCCTGGGGGGAGGGACGAGTGAAAAACTGTTTTTT. Supplemented by reference TRBV7-9 and TRBJ1-4, the full variable domain reads DTGVSQNPRHKITKRGQNVTFRCDPISEHNRLYWYRQTLGQGPEFLTYFQNEAQLEKSRLLSDRFSAERPKGSFSTLEIQRTEQGDSAMYLCASSPLGGGTSEKLFFGSGTQLSVL.

This chain connects TRBV6-6 to TRBJ1-1, with TRBD1 identical over 7 bases. CDR3 length: 14 amino acids. The ends lost 5 bases at V and 2 bases at J; junction bases unmatched: 5. Germline CDR1 is MNHNY and CDR2 is SVGAGI (reference sequence). CDR3 region: CASSLTGANTEAFF. CDR3 DNA sequence: TGTGCCAGCAGTCTAACAGGGGCCAACACTGAAGCTTTCTTT.

In DNA form, the CDR3 reads TGTGCCAGCAGTCCCCGGGACAGGGGGGGAGGTGAAGCTTTCTTT. Its protein product is CASSPRDRGGGEAFF. The V gene is TRBV27, the J gene TRBJ1-1, with TRBD1 matching over 11 bases. The CDR3 is 15 amino acids. Germline V CDR1 and CDR2: MNHEY, SMNVEV (reference sequence). With V trimmed by 5 bases and J by 7 bases, 9 bases remained unmatched.

This clone was detected a few times. This sequence joins TRBV7-2 and TRBJ2-3; 9 bases are shared with TRBD2. Germline loops: CDR1 SGHTA, CDR2 FQGNSA. The CDR3 length is 16 residues. Trimming removed 4 bases from V and 5 bases from J; junction bases left unmatched: 10. The CDR3 reads CASSWTAAGGRDTQYF. The CDR3 region has the DNA TGTGCCAGCAGCTGGACCGCTGCGGGGGGGCGAGATACGCAGTATTTT.